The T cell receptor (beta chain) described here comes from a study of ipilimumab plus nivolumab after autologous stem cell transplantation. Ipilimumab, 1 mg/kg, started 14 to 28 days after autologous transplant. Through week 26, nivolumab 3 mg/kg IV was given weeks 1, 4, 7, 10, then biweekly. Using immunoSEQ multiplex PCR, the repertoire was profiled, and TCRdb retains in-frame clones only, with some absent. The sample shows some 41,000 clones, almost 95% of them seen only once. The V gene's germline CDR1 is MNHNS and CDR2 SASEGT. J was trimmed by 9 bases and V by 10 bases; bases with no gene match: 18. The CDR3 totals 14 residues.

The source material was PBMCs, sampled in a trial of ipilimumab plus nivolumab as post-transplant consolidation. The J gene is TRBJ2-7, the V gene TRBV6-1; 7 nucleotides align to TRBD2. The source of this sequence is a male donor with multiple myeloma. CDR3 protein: CATHTLASGTLQYF. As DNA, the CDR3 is TGTGCCACCCACACCTTGGCTAGCGGAACGCTGCAGTACTTC.